These T cell receptor beta chains were read from a single sample in a study of siplizumab effects on memory and regulatory T cells. Some clones are missing from TCRdb's copy, which holds only in-frame ones; the method was immunoSEQ multiplex PCR. Of some 65,000 clones listed, 88% are singletons. Sequenced sample: Tregs sorted from blood. The receptors were sampled from a human donor in good health. Each CDR3 is given with its conserved first and last residue. A D gene is named only where the DNA matches it firmly. Rows may omit the clone size; those that give it use once, few, many or a size class.

clone size: few
D gene: NA
J gene: TRBJ2-7
V gene: TRBV7-2
CDR3 DNA: TGTGCCAGCAGCTTTAGTGGCAGCTACGAGCAGTACTTC
CDR3 protein: CASSFSGSYEQYF

clone size: NA
D gene: NA
J gene: TRBJ1-4
V gene: TRBV7-7
CDR3 DNA: TGTGCTAGCAGCCCCAGCCTAGGGACGGGGAATGAAAAACTGTTTTTT
CDR3 protein: CASSPSLGTGNEKLFF

clone size: NA
D gene: TRBD2
J gene: TRBJ2-1
V gene: TRBV2
CDR3 DNA: TGTGCCGGGACGACTAGCGGACCTTACAATGAGCAGTTCTTC
CDR3 protein: CAGTTSGPYNEQFF

clone size: NA
D gene: NA
J gene: TRBJ1-5
V gene: TRBV21-1
CDR3 DNA: TGTGCCAGCAGCAAAGGCAGGGTTCAGCCCCAGCATTTT
CDR3 protein: CASSKGRVQPQHF

clone size: NA
D gene: NA
J gene: TRBJ2-1
V gene: TRBV6-6
CDR3 DNA: TGTGCCAGCAGTTACCAGGGGAGCTCCTACAATGAGCAGTTCTTC
CDR3 protein: CASSYQGSSYNEQFF

clone size: NA
D gene: TRBD1
J gene: TRBJ2-2
V gene: TRBV6-6
CDR3 DNA: TGTGCCAGCAGTACCGGACAGGGCTGGACCGGGGAGCTGTTTTTT
CDR3 protein: CASSTGQGWTGELFF

clone size: NA
D gene: TRBD2
J gene: TRBJ2-7
V gene: TRBV6-1
CDR3 DNA: TGTGCCACCCGGCTAGCGGGGACCTACGAGCAGTACTTC
CDR3 protein: CATRLAGTYEQYF

clone size: NA
D gene: NA
J gene: TRBJ2-5
V gene: TRBV6-6
CDR3 DNA: TGTGCCAGCAGTTCCTCTGCGGGTGGGAAGCAAGAGACCCAGTACTTC
CDR3 protein: CASSSSAGGKQETQYF

clone size: NA
D gene: TRBD2
J gene: TRBJ2-3
V gene: TRBV14
CDR3 DNA: TGTGCCAGCAGCCCCTATTTAGGGGCGGGAGGAACAGATACGCAGTATTTT
CDR3 protein: CASSPYLGAGGTDTQYF

clone size: NA
D gene: NA
J gene: TRBJ2-5
V gene: TRBV19
CDR3 DNA: TGTGCCAGTAGTATGGTACTTCAAGAGACCCAGTACTTC
CDR3 protein: CASSMVLQETQYF

clone size: NA
D gene: NA
J gene: TRBJ1-5
V gene: TRBV29-1
CDR3 DNA: TGCAGCGTGGGAGGGGTTGAGCCCCAGCATTTT
CDR3 protein: CSVGGVEPQHF

clone size: once
D gene: NA
J gene: TRBJ2-1
V gene: TRBV21-1
CDR3 DNA: TGTGCCAGCATGCTGACTAGCGGGACCCACAATGAGCAGTTCTTC
CDR3 protein: CASMLTSGTHNEQFF

clone size: NA
D gene: NA
J gene: TRBJ2-2
V gene: TRBV18
CDR3 DNA: TGTGCCAGCTCACCATTTATCGGGGAGCTGTTTTTT
CDR3 protein: CASSPFIGELFF

clone size: once
D gene: NA
J gene: TRBJ1-2
V gene: TRBV5-6
CDR3 DNA: TGTGCCAGCAGCTTCCAGAACTATGGCTACACCTTC
CDR3 protein: CASSFQNYGYTF

clone size: medium-sized
D gene: TRBD2
J gene: TRBJ2-7
V gene: TRBV27
CDR3 DNA: TGTGCCAGCAGTTTCTCGCTCCAACTAGCGGGGGTTGAGCAGTACTTC
CDR3 protein: CASSFSLQLAGVEQYF

clone size: NA
D gene: NA
J gene: TRBJ2-3
V gene: TRBV10-3
CDR3 DNA: TGTGCCATCAGTGGGAACGAAGATACGCAGTATTTT
CDR3 protein: CAISGNEDTQYF

clone size: NA
D gene: TRBD1
J gene: TRBJ1-5
V gene: TRBV14
CDR3 DNA: TGTGCCAGCAGTGGGACAGGGATGAATCAGCCCCAGCATTTT
CDR3 protein: CASSGTGMNQPQHF

clone size: NA
D gene: NA
J gene: TRBJ2-1
V gene: TRBV27
CDR3 DNA: TGTGCCAGCAGTTTTTGGGGAACACTAGTCAATGAGCAGTTCTTC
CDR3 protein: CASSFWGTLVNEQFF

clone size: few
D gene: TRBD2
J gene: TRBJ2-2
V gene: TRBV19
CDR3 DNA: TGTGCCAGTAGGGCGGGAGGGCCCGGGGAGCTGTTTTTT
CDR3 protein: CASRAGGPGELFF

clone size: NA
D gene: NA
J gene: TRBJ2-3
V gene: TRBV14
CDR3 DNA: TGTGCCAGCAGCCAACAGAAAGGGCATGTGACGCAGTATTTT
CDR3 protein: CASSQQKGHVTQYF

clone size: NA
D gene: NA
J gene: TRBJ2-1
V gene: TRBV18
CDR3 DNA: TGTGCCAGCTCACCGCCCGGGGGCTCCTACAATGAGCAGTTCTTC
CDR3 protein: CASSPPGGSYNEQFF

clone size: NA
D gene: TRBD1
J gene: TRBJ2-1
V gene: TRBV19
CDR3 DNA: TGTGCCAGTGGTGAGACAGGGGTGAATGAGCAGTTCTTC
CDR3 protein: CASGETGVNEQFF

clone size: once
D gene: TRBD2
J gene: TRBJ2-1
V gene: TRBV5-1
CDR3 DNA: TGCGCCAGCAGCTTGGTTAGCGGGAGCTATCGCTCCTACAATGAGCAGTTCTTC
CDR3 protein: CASSLVSGSYRSYNEQFF

clone size: once
D gene: TRBD1
J gene: TRBJ1-1
V gene: TRBV6-6
CDR3 DNA: TGTGCCAGCAGCCGGGACAGGAGGAACACTGAAGCTTTCTTT
CDR3 protein: CASSRDRRNTEAFF

clone size: NA
D gene: TRBD2
J gene: TRBJ2-3
V gene: TRBV7-2
CDR3 DNA: TGTGCCAGCAGCAGACTAGCGGGAAGTGTAGATACGCAGTATTTT
CDR3 protein: CASSRLAGSVDTQYF

clone size: NA
D gene: TRBD2
J gene: TRBJ2-2
V gene: TRBV6-6
CDR3 DNA: TGTGCCATAACCGGGACTAGCGGGACGGGGGAGCTGTTTTTT
CDR3 protein: CAITGTSGTGELFF

clone size: NA
D gene: NA
J gene: TRBJ1-1
V gene: TRBV5-1
CDR3 DNA: TGCGCCAGCCGAAAGTTGACACTGAACACTGAAGCTTTCTTT
CDR3 protein: CASRKLTLNTEAFF

clone size: NA
D gene: NA
J gene: TRBJ2-7
V gene: TRBV10-3
CDR3 DNA: TGTGCCAACTGGGACGGGGGGCGCTACGAGCAGTACTTC
CDR3 protein: CANWDGGRYEQYF

clone size: NA
D gene: NA
J gene: TRBJ1-2
V gene: TRBV6-1
CDR3 DNA: TGTGCCAGCAGCCTCGGGGCACAGCGTAGCTACACCTTC
CDR3 protein: CASSLGAQRSYTF

clone size: NA
D gene: NA
J gene: TRBJ1-5
V gene: TRBV15
CDR3 DNA: TGTGCCACCAGCAGAGGACAGGTTTACAATCAGCCCCAGCATTTT
CDR3 protein: CATSRGQVYNQPQHF

clone size: NA
D gene: NA
J gene: TRBJ2-3
V gene: TRBV9
CDR3 DNA: TGTGCCAGCAGCGTGACCTCAGATACGCAGTATTTT
CDR3 protein: CASSVTSDTQYF

clone size: NA
D gene: NA
J gene: TRBJ2-3
V gene: TRBV18
CDR3 DNA: TGTGCCAGCTCACCCTCGCTCACAGGTACGCAGTATTTT
CDR3 protein: CASSPSLTGTQYF

clone size: medium-sized
D gene: TRBD1
J gene: TRBJ2-7
V gene: TRBV13
CDR3 DNA: TGTGCCAGCAGCTTATGGGGGACAGGGTCTAAGCAGCAGTACTTC
CDR3 protein: CASSLWGTGSKQQYF

clone size: NA
D gene: TRBD1
J gene: TRBJ1-4
V gene: TRBV6-6
CDR3 DNA: TGTGCCAGCAGTTACTCTCTAGGGACAGGGAGGGAAAAACTGTTTTTT
CDR3 protein: CASSYSLGTGREKLFF

clone size: few
D gene: TRBD2
J gene: TRBJ2-1
V gene: TRBV11-2
CDR3 DNA: TGTGCCAGCAGCTTATCCGGGACTAGCATTAGCAATGAGCAGTTCTTC
CDR3 protein: CASSLSGTSISNEQFF

clone size: few
D gene: TRBD1
J gene: TRBJ1-3
V gene: TRBV6-5
CDR3 DNA: TGTGCCAGCAGTTCGACAGGGGTATCTGGAAACACCATATATTTT
CDR3 protein: CASSSTGVSGNTIYF

clone size: NA
D gene: TRBD1
J gene: TRBJ1-6
V gene: TRBV27
CDR3 DNA: TGTGCCAGCACCCGACAGGGGTATAATTCACCCCTCCACTTT
CDR3 protein: CASTRQGYNSPLHF

clone size: NA
D gene: NA
J gene: TRBJ1-2
V gene: TRBV5-1
CDR3 DNA: TGCGCCAGCAGCCTAGGTCTGGGCCCAGGCTCAAAAGGCTACACCTTC
CDR3 protein: CASSLGLGPGSKGYTF

clone size: NA
D gene: NA
J gene: TRBJ1-1
V gene: TRBV7-2
CDR3 DNA: TGTGCCAGCAGCTTAGCGTCCGGGCGGGGAACTGAAGCTTTCTTT
CDR3 protein: CASSLASGRGTEAFF

clone size: once
D gene: NA
J gene: TRBJ2-7
V gene: TRBV20-1
CDR3 DNA: TGCAGTGCTAGACAGAGTATAGACTTC
CDR3 protein: CSARQSIDF

clone size: NA
D gene: NA
J gene: TRBJ2-2
V gene: TRBV7-3
CDR3 DNA: TGTGCCAGCAGCTTAAGTTTCGTGGCGACCGGGGAGCTGTTTTTT
CDR3 protein: CASSLSFVATGELFF

clone size: NA
D gene: TRBD2
J gene: TRBJ2-2
V gene: TRBV5-1
CDR3 DNA: TGCGCCAGCAGCAGAACTAGCGGGAGGGCCGGGGGCACCGGGGAGCTGTTTTTT
CDR3 protein: CASSRTSGRAGGTGELFF

clone size: medium-sized
D gene: NA
J gene: TRBJ2-2
V gene: TRBV7-6
CDR3 DNA: TGTGCCAGCAGCGGTGGGGACTGGTCTGGGGGAACCGGGGAGCTGTTTTTT
CDR3 protein: CASSGGDWSGGTGELFF

clone size: NA
D gene: NA
J gene: TRBJ2-7
V gene: TRBV30
CDR3 DNA: TGTGCCTGGAGTGTACGGGGCGAGCAGTACTTC
CDR3 protein: CAWSVRGEQYF

clone size: NA
D gene: NA
J gene: TRBJ2-3
V gene: TRBV7-2
CDR3 DNA: TGTGCCAGCAGCTTAGGGTTGCCCACAGATACGCAGTATTTT
CDR3 protein: CASSLGLPTDTQYF

clone size: NA
D gene: TRBD1
J gene: TRBJ2-3
V gene: TRBV7-8
CDR3 DNA: TGTGCCAGCGGACGGACAGGGGCGAATACGCAGTATTTT
CDR3 protein: CASGRTGANTQYF

clone size: NA
D gene: TRBD2
J gene: TRBJ2-5
V gene: TRBV7-2
CDR3 DNA: TGTGCCAGCAGCGCGGGCGGACTAGCGTACGAGACCCAGTACTTC
CDR3 protein: CASSAGGLAYETQYF

clone size: few
D gene: NA
J gene: TRBJ2-7
V gene: TRBV28
CDR3 DNA: TGTGCCAGCGGTTGGGAGCAGTACTTC
CDR3 protein: CASGWEQYF

clone size: NA
D gene: NA
J gene: TRBJ1-5
V gene: TRBV18
CDR3 DNA: TGTGCCAGCTCTACGGACCCGAATCAGCCCCAGCATTTT
CDR3 protein: CASSTDPNQPQHF

clone size: NA
D gene: NA
J gene: TRBJ2-7
V gene: TRBV10-3
CDR3 DNA: TGTGCCATCGGGGCGCGGGATACCGAGCAGTACTTC
CDR3 protein: CAIGARDTEQYF

clone size: NA
D gene: NA
J gene: TRBJ1-1
V gene: TRBV9
CDR3 DNA: TGTGCCAGCAGCGTAGGGGTATCGGGAGGGAACACTGAAGCTTTCTTT
CDR3 protein: CASSVGVSGGNTEAFF

clone size: few
D gene: TRBD2
J gene: TRBJ2-3
V gene: TRBV18
CDR3 DNA: TGTGCCAGCTCACCACTAGCGGGAACAGATACGCAGTATTTT
CDR3 protein: CASSPLAGTDTQYF

clone size: NA
D gene: NA
J gene: TRBJ2-7
V gene: TRBV7-8
CDR3 DNA: TGTGCCAGCAGCTTAGCGCCTCTAGTTTTAGGGGGGGAGCAGTACTTC
CDR3 protein: CASSLAPLVLGGEQYF